The clone carrying this T cell receptor (beta chain) came up once. The CDR3 is 15 residues long. V gave up 3 bases and J gave up 3 bases; unmatched junction bases: 9. Germline-derived CDR1 and CDR2 are DFQATT and SNEGSKA (reference sequence). The data belong to a study of blood T cell repertoires in COVID-19. Across the study: Sites in the United States, Italy and Spain provided acute and convalescent COVID-19 samples.

Produced via immunoSEQ multiplex PCR; TCRdb's table is partial and in-frame only. The data hold around 180,000 clones, with approximately 80% observed a single time. This TCR derives from a human donor in a cohort sampled during active COVID-19. This chain connects TRBV20-1 to TRBJ2-7; 9 bases are shared with TRBD2. The sequencing sample was made of peripheral blood. CDR3 DNA sequence: TGCAGTGCTAGTGAGGGCGGGGGGGCTCACTACGAGCAGTACTTC. Amino acids: CSASEGGGAHYEQYF.